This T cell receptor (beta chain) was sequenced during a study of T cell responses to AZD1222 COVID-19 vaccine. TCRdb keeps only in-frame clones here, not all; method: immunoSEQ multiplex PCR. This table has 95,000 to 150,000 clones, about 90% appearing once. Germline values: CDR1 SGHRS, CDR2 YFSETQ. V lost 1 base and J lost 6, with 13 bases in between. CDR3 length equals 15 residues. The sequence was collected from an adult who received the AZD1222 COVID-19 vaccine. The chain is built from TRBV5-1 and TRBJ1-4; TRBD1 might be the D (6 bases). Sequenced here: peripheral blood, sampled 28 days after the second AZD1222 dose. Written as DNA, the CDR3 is TGCGCCAGCAGCTTGATCGGGACATCTTATGAAAAACTGTTTTTT. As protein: CASSLIGTSYEKLFF. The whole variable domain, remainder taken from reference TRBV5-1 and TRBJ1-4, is KAGVTQTPRYLIKTRGQQVTLSCSPISGHRSVSWYQQTPGQGLQFLFEYFSETQRNKGNFPGRFSGRQFSNSRSEMNVSTLELGDSALYLCASSLIGTSYEKLFFGSGTQLSVL.